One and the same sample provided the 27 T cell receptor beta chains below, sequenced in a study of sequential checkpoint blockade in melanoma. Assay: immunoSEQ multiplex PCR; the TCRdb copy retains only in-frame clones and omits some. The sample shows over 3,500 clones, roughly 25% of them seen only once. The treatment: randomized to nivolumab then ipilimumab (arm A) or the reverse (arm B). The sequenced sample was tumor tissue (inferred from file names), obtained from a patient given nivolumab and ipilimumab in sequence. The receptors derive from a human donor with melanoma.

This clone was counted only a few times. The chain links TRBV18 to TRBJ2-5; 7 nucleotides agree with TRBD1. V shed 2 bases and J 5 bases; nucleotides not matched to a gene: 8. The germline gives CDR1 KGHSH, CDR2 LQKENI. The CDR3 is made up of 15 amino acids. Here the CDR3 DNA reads TGTGCCAGCTCACCAGGACAGGCCCTACGGGAGACCCAGTACTTC. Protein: CASSPGQALRETQYF.

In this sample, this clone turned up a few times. CDR3 residues: CAWSVKGIAFF. For the CDR3, the DNA is TGTGCCTGGAGTGTTAAGGGGATAGCTTTCTTT. This chain uses TRBV30 with TRBJ1-1; D is perhaps TRBD1 (5 bases). Germline-derived CDR1 and CDR2 are GTSNPN and SVGIG (reference sequence). This CDR3 spans 11 amino acids. V was pared by 0 bases and J by 10 bases, with 9 bases between.

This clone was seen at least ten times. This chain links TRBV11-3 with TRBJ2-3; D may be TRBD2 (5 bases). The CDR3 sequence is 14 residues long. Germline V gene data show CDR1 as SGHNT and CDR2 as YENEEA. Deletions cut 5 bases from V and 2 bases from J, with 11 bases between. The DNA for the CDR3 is TGTGCCAGCAGCCTCGAGGGATACACAGATACGCAGTATTTT. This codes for CASSLEGYTDTQYF.

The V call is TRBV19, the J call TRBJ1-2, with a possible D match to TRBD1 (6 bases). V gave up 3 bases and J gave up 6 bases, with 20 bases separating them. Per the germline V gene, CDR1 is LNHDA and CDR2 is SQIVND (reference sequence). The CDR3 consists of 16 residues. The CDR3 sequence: CASSIAGAPGIDGYTF. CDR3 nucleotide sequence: TGTGCCAGTAGTATCGCAGGGGCACCGGGGATAGATGGCTACACCTTC.

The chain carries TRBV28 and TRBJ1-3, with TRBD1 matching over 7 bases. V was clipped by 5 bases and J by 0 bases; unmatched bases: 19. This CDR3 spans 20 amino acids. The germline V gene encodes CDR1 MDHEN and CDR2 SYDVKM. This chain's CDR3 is CASSAGAGTEKRSSGNTIYF. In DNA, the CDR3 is TGTGCCAGCAGTGCTGGGGCCGGGACAGAGAAAAGAAGCTCTGGAAACACCATATATTTT.

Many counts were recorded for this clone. DNA of the CDR3: TGTGCCAGCAGCTTAGAGAGGGGGAATCAGCCCCAGCATTTT. The encoded protein is CASSLERGNQPQHF. V and J are TRBV11-3 and TRBJ1-5; D is possibly TRBD1 (6 bases). This CDR3 has 14 amino acids. Trimming cost V 0 bases and J 4 bases, with 7 bases left between them. The germline V gene has CDR1 SGHNT and CDR2 YENEEA.

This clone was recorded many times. CDR3 amino acids: CASSRPGFLSYEQYF. CDR3 nucleotide sequence: TGTGCCAGCAGCCGCCCGGGGTTCCTCTCCTACGAGCAGTACTTC. The rearrangement links TRBV11-3 to TRBJ2-7, with a tentative D call TRBD2 (5 bases). The CDR3 extends over 15 amino acids. CDR1 SGHNT and CDR2 YENEEA come from the germline V gene. Trimming left V 5 bases short and J 0 bases short, with 14 bases between.

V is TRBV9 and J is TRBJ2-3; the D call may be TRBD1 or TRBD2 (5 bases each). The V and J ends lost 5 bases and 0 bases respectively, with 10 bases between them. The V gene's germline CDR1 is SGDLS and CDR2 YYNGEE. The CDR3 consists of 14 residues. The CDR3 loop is CASSVGTSTDTQYF. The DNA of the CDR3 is TGTGCCAGCAGTGTTGGGACCAGCACAGATACGCAGTATTTT. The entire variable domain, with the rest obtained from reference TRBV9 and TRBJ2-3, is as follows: DSGVTQTPKHLITATGQRVTLRCSPRSGDLSVYWYQQSLDQGLQFLIQYYNGEERAKGNILERFSAQQFPDLHSELNLSSLELGDSALYFCASSVGTSTDTQYFGPGTRLTVL.

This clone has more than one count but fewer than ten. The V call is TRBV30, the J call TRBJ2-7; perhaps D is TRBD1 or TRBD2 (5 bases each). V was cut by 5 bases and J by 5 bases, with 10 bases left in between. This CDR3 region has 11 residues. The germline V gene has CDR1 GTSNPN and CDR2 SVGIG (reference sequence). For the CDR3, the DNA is TGTGCCTGGGGGGGATTCGACGAGCAGTACTTC. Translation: CAWGGFDEQYF. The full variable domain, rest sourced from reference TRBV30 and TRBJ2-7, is SQTIHQWPATLVQPVGSPLSLECTVEGTSNPNLYWYRQAAGRGLQLLFYSVGIGQISSEVPQNLSASRPQDRQFILSSKKLLLSDSGFYLCAWGGFDEQYFGPGTRLTVT.

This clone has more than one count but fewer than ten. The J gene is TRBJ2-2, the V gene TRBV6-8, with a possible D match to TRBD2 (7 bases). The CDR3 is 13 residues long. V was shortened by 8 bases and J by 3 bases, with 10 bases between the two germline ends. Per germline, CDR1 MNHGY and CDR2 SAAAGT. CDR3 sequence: CASGGADTGELFF. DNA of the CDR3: TGTGCCAGCGGGGGGGCGGACACCGGGGAGCTGTTTTTT.

CDR3 DNA: TGCGCCAGCAGCTTGGCCCGTCTAGCGGGGCCGCAGTTCTTC. Translation: CASSLARLAGPQFF. The chain has TRBV5-1 and TRBJ2-1; 9 bases are shared with TRBD2. The CDR3 is 14 residues long. J lost 12 bases, V lost 0 bases, and 7 bases had no gene match. The germline CDR1 and CDR2 sequences are SGHRS and YFSETQ.

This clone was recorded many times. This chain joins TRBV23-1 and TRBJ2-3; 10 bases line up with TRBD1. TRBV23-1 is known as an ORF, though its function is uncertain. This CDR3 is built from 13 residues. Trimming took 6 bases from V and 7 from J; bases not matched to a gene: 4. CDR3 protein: CASSVDRGYTQYF. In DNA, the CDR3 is TGCGCCAGCAGCGTGGACAGGGGGTATACGCAGTATTTT.

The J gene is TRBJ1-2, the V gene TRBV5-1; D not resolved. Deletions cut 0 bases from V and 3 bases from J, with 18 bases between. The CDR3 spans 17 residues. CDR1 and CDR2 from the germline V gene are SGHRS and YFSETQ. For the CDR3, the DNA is TGCGCCAGCAGCTTGGTGGCCGGCTCAGGAAAGGACTATGGCTACACCTTC. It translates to CASSLVAGSGKDYGYTF.

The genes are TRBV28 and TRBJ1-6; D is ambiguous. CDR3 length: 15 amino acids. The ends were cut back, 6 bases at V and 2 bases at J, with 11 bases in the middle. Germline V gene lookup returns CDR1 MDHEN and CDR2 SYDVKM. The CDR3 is CASSPGWPYNSPLHF. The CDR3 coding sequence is TGTGCCAGCAGCCCAGGTTGGCCCTATAATTCACCCCTCCACTTT.

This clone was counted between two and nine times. CDR3 DNA sequence: TGTGCCAGCAGCCGGAAGACAGGGGGCGACTATGGCTACACCTTC. It encodes CASSRKTGGDYGYTF. V gene TRBV9 combines with J gene TRBJ1-2; TRBD1 aligns across 10 bases. This CDR3 has 15 amino acids. Germline CDR1 and CDR2: SGDLS and YYNGEE. V lost 4 bases to trimming and J lost 3 bases; unmatched junction nucleotides: 6.

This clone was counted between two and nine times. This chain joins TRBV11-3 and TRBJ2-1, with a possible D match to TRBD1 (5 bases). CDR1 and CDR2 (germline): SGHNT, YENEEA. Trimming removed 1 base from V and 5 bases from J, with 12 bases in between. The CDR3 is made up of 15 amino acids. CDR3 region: CASSLGGGSDNEQFF. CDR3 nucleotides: TGTGCCAGCAGCTTAGGGGGCGGATCGGACAATGAGCAGTTCTTC.

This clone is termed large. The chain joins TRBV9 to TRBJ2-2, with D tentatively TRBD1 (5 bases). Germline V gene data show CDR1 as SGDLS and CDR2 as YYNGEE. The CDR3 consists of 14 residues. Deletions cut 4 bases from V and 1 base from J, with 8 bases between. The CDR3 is CASSLTGNTGELFF. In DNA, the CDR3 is TGTGCCAGCAGCCTAACAGGGAACACCGGGGAGCTGTTTTTT. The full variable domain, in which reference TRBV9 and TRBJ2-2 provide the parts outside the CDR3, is DSGVTQTPKHLITATGQRVTLRCSPRSGDLSVYWYQQSLDQGLQFLIQYYNGEERAKGNILERFSAQQFPDLHSELNLSSLELGDSALYFCASSLTGNTGELFFGEGSRLTVL.

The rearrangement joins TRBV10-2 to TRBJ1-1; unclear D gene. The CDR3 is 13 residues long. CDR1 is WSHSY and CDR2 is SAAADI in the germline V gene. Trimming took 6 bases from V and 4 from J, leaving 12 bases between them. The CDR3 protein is CASSDYGGTEAFF. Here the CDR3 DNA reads TGCGCCAGCAGCGATTATGGTGGCACTGAAGCTTTCTTT.

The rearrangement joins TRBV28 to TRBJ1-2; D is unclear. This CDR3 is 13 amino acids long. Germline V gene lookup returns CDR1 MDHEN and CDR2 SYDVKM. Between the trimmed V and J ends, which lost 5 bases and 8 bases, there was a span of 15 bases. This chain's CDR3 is CASSPIDDWGYTF. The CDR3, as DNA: TGTGCCAGCAGTCCCATAGACGATTGGGGCTACACCTTC.

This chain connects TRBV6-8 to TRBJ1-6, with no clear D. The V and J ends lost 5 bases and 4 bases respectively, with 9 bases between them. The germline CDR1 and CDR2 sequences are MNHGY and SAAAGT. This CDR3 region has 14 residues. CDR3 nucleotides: TGTGCCAGCAGTGCAGGAGCATATAATTCACCCCTCCACTTT. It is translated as CASSAGAYNSPLHF.

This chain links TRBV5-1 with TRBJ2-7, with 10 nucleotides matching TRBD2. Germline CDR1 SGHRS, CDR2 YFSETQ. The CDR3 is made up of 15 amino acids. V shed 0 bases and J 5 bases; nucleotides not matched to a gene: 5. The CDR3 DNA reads TGCGCCAGCAGCTTGGTCCCGGGACTAGCGAACGAGCAGTACTTC. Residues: CASSLVPGLANEQYF.

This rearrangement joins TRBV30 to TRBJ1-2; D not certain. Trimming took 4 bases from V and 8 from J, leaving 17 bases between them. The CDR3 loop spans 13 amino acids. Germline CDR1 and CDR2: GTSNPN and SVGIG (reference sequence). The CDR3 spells CAWNAVRLLGYTF. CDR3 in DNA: TGTGCCTGGAATGCAGTGAGATTGCTGGGCTACACCTTC.

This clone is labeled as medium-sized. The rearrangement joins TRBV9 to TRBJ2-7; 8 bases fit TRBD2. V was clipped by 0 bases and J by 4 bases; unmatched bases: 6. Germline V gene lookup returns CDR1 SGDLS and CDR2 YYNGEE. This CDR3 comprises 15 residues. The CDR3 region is CASSVGTGGSYEQYF. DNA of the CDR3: TGTGCCAGCAGCGTAGGTACGGGGGGGTCTTACGAGCAGTACTTC. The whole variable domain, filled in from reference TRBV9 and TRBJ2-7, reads DSGVTQTPKHLITATGQRVTLRCSPRSGDLSVYWYQQSLDQGLQFLIQYYNGEERAKGNILERFSAQQFPDLHSELNLSSLELGDSALYFCASSVGTGGSYEQYFGPGTRLTVT.

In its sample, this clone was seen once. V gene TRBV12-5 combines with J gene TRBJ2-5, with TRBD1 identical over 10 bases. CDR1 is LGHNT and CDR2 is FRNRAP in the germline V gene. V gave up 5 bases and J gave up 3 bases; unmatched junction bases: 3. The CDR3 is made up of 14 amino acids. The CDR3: CASGPGTGEETQYF. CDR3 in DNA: TGTGCTAGTGGTCCCGGGACAGGGGAAGAGACCCAGTACTTC.

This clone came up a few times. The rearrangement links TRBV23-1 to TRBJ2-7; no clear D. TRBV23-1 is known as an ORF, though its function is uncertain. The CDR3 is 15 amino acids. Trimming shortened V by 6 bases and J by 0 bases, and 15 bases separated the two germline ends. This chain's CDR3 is CASSQSYASSYEQYF. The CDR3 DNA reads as TGCGCCAGCAGCCAGTCCTATGCATCCTCCTACGAGCAGTACTTC.

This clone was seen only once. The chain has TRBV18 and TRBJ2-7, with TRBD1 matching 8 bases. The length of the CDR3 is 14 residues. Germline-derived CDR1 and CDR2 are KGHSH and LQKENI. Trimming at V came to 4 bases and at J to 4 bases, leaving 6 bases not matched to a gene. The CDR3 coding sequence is TGTGCCAGCTCACGGATGGGACAGGCGTACGAGCAGTACTTC. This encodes CASSRMGQAYEQYF.

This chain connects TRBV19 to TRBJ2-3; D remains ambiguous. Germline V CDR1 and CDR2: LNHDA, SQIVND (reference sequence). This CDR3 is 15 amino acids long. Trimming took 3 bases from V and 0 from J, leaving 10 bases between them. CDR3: CASSITISSTDTQYF. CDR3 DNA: TGTGCCAGTAGTATTACGATATCTAGCACAGATACGCAGTATTTT.